The subject of this entry is one T cell receptor beta chain. These data come from a study of sequential checkpoint blockade in melanoma. Treatment meaning: randomized to nivolumab then ipilimumab (arm A) or the reverse (arm B). Trimming took off 5 bases at V and 0 bases at J, with 19 bases between the two ends. Germline CDR1 MNHEY, CDR2 SMNVEV (reference sequence). CDR3 length: 17 residues. Assay used: immunoSEQ multiplex PCR; TCRdb lists only in-frame clones, some missing. The sample records under 20,000 clones, roughly two thirds being singletons. This TCR came from a human donor with melanoma. V usage is TRBV27 and J usage is TRBJ1-1; possible D gene TRBD1, 6 bases. Source: CD8+ T cells sorted from blood (inferred from file names), taken from a patient given nivolumab and ipilimumab in sequence. The CDR3 DNA follows: TGTGCCAGCAGTCCCCTGGGCGAAACAGGGCTGAACACTGAAGCTTTCTTT. This codes for CASSPLGETGLNTEAFF.